This TCR beta chain was documented in a study of blood T cell repertoires in COVID-19. As for the study in general: Acute and convalescent COVID-19 samples came from the United States, Italy and Spain. T cells, B-cell-depleted T cells, or PBMCs provided the cDNA or gDNA that served as material.

Original methodology: Amplification of reference gene primers was used by the study to estimate nucleated cell counts. TCRdb's table, derived via immunoSEQ multiplex PCR, lists solely in-frame clones and lacks some. That table is the source of V, J and clone size, and D and trimming were worked out from the DNA. The table includes 60,000 to 80,000 clones, 70% to 90% detected once. Germline CDR1 reads SGHDN; CDR2 reads FVKESK. Trimming left V 5 bases short and J 10 bases short, with 18 bases between. The CDR3 loop spans 15 amino acids. This TCR was recovered from a human donor in a cohort sampled during active COVID-19. The sequenced sample consisted of peripheral blood. The V and J genes are TRBV14 and TRBJ1-6; D may be TRBD1 (6 bases). The CDR3 bases are TGTGCCAGCAGCAGAACGGCCCCAGGGGACTCACCCCTCCACTTT. Translated: CASSRTAPGDSPLHF.